This entry is about one T cell receptor (beta chain). What it binds is unknown. The source of the sample is a study of vaccination and CD4 T cells after COVID-19. Germline V gives CDR1 MNHNS, CDR2 SASEGT. V was pared by 6 bases and J by 12 bases, with 15 bases between. The CDR3 sequence is 12 residues long. Documented treatment: roughly nine-day PBMC culture with coronavirus spike peptide pools or control peptides (ViraFEST assay). Sequenced with the Oncomine TCR Beta short-read assay was DNA taken from cultured CD4+ T cells. TCRdb ran MiXCR on the PCR reads and lists one entry per CDR3 protein. This sample has approximately 15,000 distinct CDR3 sequences; more than 25% occur once, and the top ten carry roughly 14%.

The TCR was taken from a human donor with COVID-19. The chain uses TRBV6-1 and TRBJ2-1; D might be TRBD2 (5 bases). The sequenced sample was cultured CD4+ T cells from blood. CDR3 DNA sequence: TGTGCCAGCAGCCGCTGGGAGAGAAGGCAGTTCTTC. It yields the protein CASSRWERRQFF.